This T cell receptor (beta chain) was retrieved from a study of STAT5B mutations in CD4+ large granular lymphocyte leukemia. The study's findings and limits: 8/27 top patient clones versus 2/35 control clones were TRBV06-family.

CDR1 and CDR2 (germline): MNHNS, SASEGT. The V and J ends lost 0 bases and 1 base respectively, with 6 bases between them. The CDR3 contains 14 residues. Comments on this clone: Its antigen is still unknown.

Libraries were prepared by immunoSEQ multiplex PCR; TCRdb keeps only in-frame clonotypes and omits some of them. The sample yields fewer than 40,000 clones, under 85% seen once. The V gene is TRBV6-1, the J gene TRBJ1-1, with a weak D call TRBD1 (5 bases). The receptor comes from a human donor in good health. Sequenced sample: CD4+ T cells from blood buffy coats. This CDR3 is CASSEAGTNTEAFF. The CDR3 DNA reads as TGTGCCAGCAGTGAAGCCGGGACGAACACTGAAGCTTTCTTT.